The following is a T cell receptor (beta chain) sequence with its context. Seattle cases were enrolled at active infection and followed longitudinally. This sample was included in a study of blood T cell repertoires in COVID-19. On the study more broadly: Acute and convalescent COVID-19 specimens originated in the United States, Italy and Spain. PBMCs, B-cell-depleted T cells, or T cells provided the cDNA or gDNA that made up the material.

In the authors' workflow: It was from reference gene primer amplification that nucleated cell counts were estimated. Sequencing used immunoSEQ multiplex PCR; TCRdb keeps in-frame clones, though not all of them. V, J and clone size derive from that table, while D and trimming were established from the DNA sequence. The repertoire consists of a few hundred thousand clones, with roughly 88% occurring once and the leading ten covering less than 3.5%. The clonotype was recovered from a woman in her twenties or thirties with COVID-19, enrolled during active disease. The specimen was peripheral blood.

The CDR3 coding sequence is TGTGCTAGTGGCCGCGACAGGGGGTACTACAATGAGCAGTTCTTC. Its protein is CASGRDRGYYNEQFF. This chain links TRBV12-5 with TRBJ2-1, with 9 positions matching TRBD1. CDR1 is LGHNT and CDR2 is FRNRAP in the germline V gene. CDR3 length equals 15 residues. J lost 3 bases, V lost 6 bases, and 6 bases had no gene match.